The source of this TCR beta chain is a study of shared clonotypes between healthy human individuals. Notes on this clone: The antigen is not known.

Study conclusions and caveats: Shared clonotypes: about 5% naive CD4, around 3.5% naive CD8, about 2.5% memory CD4, over 0.3% memory CD8.

Assay used: immunoSEQ multiplex PCR; TCRdb lists only in-frame clones, some missing. The sample carries around 610,000 clones, about 96% recorded once. Germline V gene sequence: CDR1 LNHNV, CDR2 YYDKDF (reference sequence). This CDR3 comprises 13 residues. The germline V and J ends were trimmed by 0 bases and 4 bases, with 6 bases remaining between them. Naivety among CD8 cells was defined by CD45RO negativity and positive CCR7 selection, thereby excluding terminally differentiated effector memory CD45RA+ cells. The clonotype comes from a woman aged 30 to 39 in good health. The chain is built from TRBV15 and TRBJ2-5; D is undetermined. Sample: naive CD8+ T cells sorted from blood. In DNA form, the CDR3 reads TGTGCCACCAGCAGAGATCGTGCAGAGACCCAGTACTTC. As protein: CATSRDRAETQYF.